What follows is one T cell receptor (beta chain) and its context. The sample originates from a study of CD8 T cells in Susac syndrome. The CDR3 has 13 amino acids. CDR1 and CDR2 (germline): MNHEY, SVGAGI. The V gene lost 1 base and the J gene lost 2 bases, with 5 bases spanning the gap. A quantity of 0.5 to 1 ug RNA underwent reverse transcription using random hexamers. A single record per CDR3 protein comes from TCRdb applying MiXCR to the immunoSEQ multiplex PCR reads. This sample carries about 53,000 distinct CDR3 sequences, just under 95% of them seen once, and the ten largest clones take around 0.75%.

The genes are TRBV6-5 and TRBJ2-5; D is unclear. The origin of this receptor is a human donor with Susac syndrome. Material: CD8+ T cells from PBMCs. For the CDR3, the DNA is TGTGCCAGCAGTTACTTAGGGCAAGAGACCCAGTACTTC. Amino acids: CASSYLGQETQYF.